What follows are 32 T cell receptor beta chains derived from one specimen sequenced in a study of vaccination and CD4 T cells after COVID-19. What these receptors recognize is not known. Sample treatment: roughly 10-day PBMC culture with coronavirus spike peptide pools or control peptides (ViraFEST assay). Scientists ran DNA taken from cultured CD4+ T cells through the Oncomine TCR Beta short-read assay for sequencing. Via MiXCR, TCRdb re-called the PCR reads, giving one row per CDR3 protein. Here the sample spans about 19,000 distinct CDR3 sequences, about half being singletons. The sequencing here drew on CD4+ T cells from blood, cultured in vitro, taken before SARS-CoV-2 vaccination. The origin of the receptors is a human donor who had recovered from COVID-19.

This clonotype was picked up a small number of times. The chain has TRBV6-5 and TRBJ1-1; D unclear. The germline CDR1 and CDR2 sequences are MNHEY and SVGAGI. There are 19 residues in the CDR3. Trimming removed 0 bases at V and 1 base at J, with 21 bases between. This CDR3 is CASSYSFGRLGGGNTEAFF. The DNA for the CDR3 is TGTGCCAGCAGTTACTCATTCGGACGCCTCGGAGGTGGGAACACTGAAGCTTTCTTT.

The gene calls are TRBV20-1 and TRBJ2-7, with TRBD2 identical over 10 bases. The trim removed 4 bases at V and 7 bases at J, leaving 10 bases unmatched. Germline values: CDR1 DFQATT, CDR2 SNEGSKA (reference sequence). The CDR3 runs 14 residues. The CDR3 sequence: CSAIGTSVPGEQYF. CDR3 coding DNA: TGCAGTGCTATTGGGACTAGCGTGCCGGGGGAGCAGTACTTC.

This clonotype was seen only a few times. The V gene is TRBV21-1, the J gene TRBJ1-5; the listed D gene, TRBD1, was not tested against the DNA. TRBV21-1 is an annotated pseudogene. This CDR3 region has 16 residues. CDR3 nucleotides: TGTGCCAGCAGCTACAGGGACCATTGGCGCAATCAGCCCCAGCATTTT. As protein: CASSYRDHWRNQPQHF.

This clonotype has only a few counts. This chain's CDR3 is CASSYTGVQETQYF. CDR3 bases: TGTGCCAGCAGTTACACAGGAGTACAAGAGACCCAGTACTTC. J is TRBJ2-5 and V is TRBV6-2 or TRBV6-3, with D possibly TRBD1 on 5 matching bases. This CDR3 has 14 residues. Germline V gene data show CDR1 as MNHEY and CDR2 as SVGEGT. Trimming took 2 bases from V and 2 from J, leaving 9 bases between them.

The gene calls are TRBV2 and TRBJ1-3, with D uncertain. The CDR3 extends over 11 amino acids. The V end lost 4 bases, the J end lost 4 bases, and 2 bases lay between the germline ends. Looked up from germline, CDR1 is SNHLY and CDR2 is FYNNEI. Here the CDR3 DNA reads TGTGCCAGCAGTGGGGGAAACACCATATATTTT. It translates to CASSGGNTIYF.

This clonotype was seen more than once but under ten times. Here the CDR3 DNA reads TGTGCCAGCAGTGAGCTCCGACTAGCGGGAGTCACAGATACGCAGTATTTT. Amino acids: CASSELRLAGVTDTQYF. This chain connects TRBV6-1 to TRBJ2-3; 12 nucleotides align to TRBD2. V lost 3 bases to trimming and J lost 2 bases; unmatched junction nucleotides: 6. There are 17 residues in the CDR3. Germline V gene lookup returns CDR1 MNHNS and CDR2 SASEGT.

V is TRBV2 and J is TRBJ1-1, with D unclear. CDR1 is SNHLY, CDR2 FYNNEI, per germline. Trimming cost V 1 base and J 3 bases, with 0 bases left between them. CDR3 length: 11 residues. This CDR3 reads CASSEDTEAFF. The DNA for the CDR3 is TGTGCCAGCAGTGAAGACACTGAAGCTTTCTTT.

The J gene is TRBJ2-7, the V gene TRBV20-1; 9 nucleotides agree with TRBD2. CDR1 DFQATT and CDR2 SNEGSKA come from the germline V gene (reference sequence). The junction had 14 bases not matched to a gene; V was cut back by 6 bases and J by 2 bases. CDR3 size: 16 residues. The CDR3 region has the DNA TGCAGTGCCAGTGGGGGACTAGCAGGGACCCCCTACGAGCAGTACTTC. Its protein is CSASGGLAGTPYEQYF.

The chain couples TRBV6-1 to TRBJ2-5; D is unresolved. The V gene's germline CDR1 is MNHNS and CDR2 SASEGT. The CDR3 has 18 residues. The V gene lost 7 bases and the J gene lost 0 bases, with 24 bases spanning the gap. The CDR3 here is CASTPMGYSAAYQETQYF. CDR3 bases: TGTGCCAGCACCCCCATGGGGTATTCAGCCGCGTACCAAGAGACCCAGTACTTC.

V is TRBV6-5 and J is TRBJ1-1; D is unclear. This CDR3 is built from 13 residues. Germline loops: CDR1 MNHEY, CDR2 SVGAGI. With 2 bases removed from V and 1 base from J, the gap between germline ends came to 5 bases. The CDR3 sequence is CASSYPGNTEAFF. DNA for the CDR3: TGTGCCAGCAGTTACCCTGGGAACACTGAAGCTTTCTTT.

The rearrangement joins TRBV24-1 to TRBJ1-1; possible D gene TRBD1, 6 bases. V lost 2 bases to trimming and J lost 7 bases, with 25 bases between them. The CDR3 extends over 18 amino acids. Germline CDR1 reads KGHDR; CDR2 reads SFDVKD. The DNA for the CDR3 is TGTGCCACCAGTGATTCGACCAGGTGGGGACACGTTAGCCGTGAAGCTTTCTTT. It translates to CATSDSTRWGHVSREAFF.

The V and J genes are TRBV5-1 and TRBJ2-5, with unresolved D. The CDR3 extends over 16 amino acids. Trimming removed 1 base from V and 4 bases from J, with 17 bases in between. Germline assignment: CDR1 SGHRS and CDR2 YFSETQ. As DNA, the CDR3 is TGCGCCAGCAGCTTGCTATATTCCCGCCCTGGAGAGACCCAGTACTTC. This encodes CASSLLYSRPGETQYF.

This chain joins TRBV12-3 or TRBV12-4 and TRBJ2-7; D may match TRBD1 or TRBD2 (6 bases each). The V gene lost 5 bases and the J gene lost 3 bases, with 17 bases spanning the gap. The length of the CDR3 is 15 residues. The CDR3 coding sequence is TGTGCCAGCAGTCCAGTTGAGGGGGGCCACTACGAGCAGTACTTC. Protein sequence: CASSPVEGGHYEQYF.

This clonotype has a handful of counts. The chain employs TRBV28 and TRBJ1-3; the D gene is possibly TRBD1 (6 bases). Germline loops: CDR1 MDHEN, CDR2 SYDVKM. Trimming left V 3 bases short and J 0 bases short, with 12 bases between. The CDR3 length is 16 residues. The CDR3 bases are TGTGCCAGCAGTTTGGGACACCACCTCTCTGGAAACACCATATATTTT. This translates into CASSLGHHLSGNTIYF.

This clonotype was counted only a few times. This chain links TRBV27 with TRBJ1-5; D uncertain. The CDR3 totals 14 residues. V lost 6 bases and J lost 4, with 13 bases in between. In germline, CDR1 is MNHEY, CDR2 SMNVEV (reference sequence). In nucleotides, the CDR3 is TGTGCCAGCAGATCGAGCCCTGGGAATCAGCCCCAGCATTTT. Encoded protein: CASRSSPGNQPQHF.

This chain uses TRBV6-1 with TRBJ1-3; D gene ambiguous. V lost 6 bases, J lost 0 bases, and 18 bases lay in between. The CDR3 loop spans 17 amino acids. CDR1 MNHNS and CDR2 SASEGT come from the germline V gene. The CDR3 DNA reads TGTGCCAGCAGCACCCCGTTGCGGGGTAGCTCTGGAAACACCATATATTTT. Amino acid sequence: CASSTPLRGSSGNTIYF.

The CDR3 DNA reads as TGTGCCAGCAGTGTGAACACAGGGGGAGTTTCACCCCTCCACTTT. Its translation: CASSVNTGGVSPLHF. This chain joins TRBV2 and TRBJ1-6, with 8 positions matching TRBD1. The CDR3 has 15 amino acids. V gave up 4 bases and J gave up 9 bases; unmatched junction bases: 8. The germline V gene encodes CDR1 SNHLY and CDR2 FYNNEI.

The rearrangement links TRBV7-6 to TRBJ1-3; 7 bases match TRBD1. V gave up 4 bases and J gave up 5 bases; unmatched junction bases: 5. The V gene's germline CDR1 is SGHVS and CDR2 FNYEAQ. The CDR3 has 14 amino acids. CDR3: CASSSTGARNTIYF. CDR3 DNA: TGTGCCAGCAGCTCAACAGGGGCGCGAAACACCATATATTTT.

The V and J genes are TRBV21-1 and TRBJ2-2; the D call in the table, TRBD1, was not verified against the DNA. TRBV21-1 corresponds to a pseudogene. The CDR3 sequence is 16 residues long. The CDR3, as DNA: TGTGCCAGCAGCAAAGACAGGACAGGGAACACCGGGGAGCTGTTTTTT. Translating it yields CASSKDRTGNTGELFF.

The chain couples TRBV6-5 to TRBJ2-5; TRBD2 is a possible D gene (5 bases). This CDR3 is 12 amino acids long. V was shortened by 2 bases and J by 4 bases, with 5 bases between the two germline ends. Germline V CDR1 and CDR2: MNHEY, SVGAGI. CDR3 residues: CASSYGRETQYF. DNA for the CDR3: TGTGCCAGCAGTTACGGGAGAGAGACCCAGTACTTC.

This clonotype was observed a few times. This rearrangement joins TRBV19 to TRBJ2-3; 14 bases fit TRBD2. V was clipped by 1 base and J by 2 bases; unmatched bases: 11. Per germline, CDR1 LNHDA and CDR2 SQIVND (reference sequence). This CDR3 contains 20 residues. As DNA, the CDR3 is TGTGCCAGTAGTATAGTGGGACTAGCGGGAGAGCACAGGGTCACAGATACGCAGTATTTT. This codes for CASSIVGLAGEHRVTDTQYF.

This chain links TRBV27 with TRBJ2-7; D might be TRBD1 (6 bases). Trimming took 8 bases from V and 6 from J, leaving 17 bases between them. CDR1 MNHEY and CDR2 SMNVEV come from the germline V gene (reference sequence). The CDR3 extends over 13 amino acids. The CDR3 DNA reads as TGTGCCAGCGGGGGCTCAGGGGTTGGCGAGCAGTACTTC. Protein product: CASGGSGVGEQYF.

The chain couples TRBV6-5 to TRBJ2-2; TRBD2 matches at 10 bases. Germline assignment: CDR1 MNHEY and CDR2 SVGAGI. V was pared by 4 bases and J by 6 bases, with 14 bases of the junction left unmatched. The length of the CDR3 is 18 residues. This CDR3 reads CASSSRTGLAGVPGELFF. In DNA, the CDR3 is TGTGCCAGCAGTTCGAGGACTGGGCTAGCGGGAGTCCCCGGGGAGCTGTTTTTT.

This clonotype was seen only a few times. The rearrangement links TRBV7-9 to TRBJ1-1; 8 positions match TRBD1. CDR1 is SEHNR and CDR2 is FQNEAQ in the germline V gene (reference sequence). V lost 5 bases to trimming and J lost 5 bases; unmatched junction nucleotides: 7. This CDR3 has 14 amino acids. The CDR3 spells CASSPRGRRTEAFF. CDR3 DNA sequence: TGTGCCAGCAGCCCCAGGGGGCGCCGTACTGAAGCTTTCTTT.

This clonotype was counted a few times. V is TRBV7-9 and J is TRBJ2-7, with 10 nucleotides matching TRBD1. The V gene end was trimmed by 2 bases and the J gene end by 1 base; junction bases not matched to a gene: 5. CDR3 length: 16 residues. Per germline, CDR1 SEHNR and CDR2 FQNEAQ (reference sequence). For the CDR3, the DNA is TGTGCCAGCAGCTTATACCGGGGACAGGGGTCCTACGAGCAGTACTTC. As protein: CASSLYRGQGSYEQYF.

This chain uses TRBV29-1 with TRBJ1-2, with 8 nucleotides matching TRBD1. Germline-derived CDR1 and CDR2 are SQVTM and ANQGSEA. J was trimmed by 4 bases and V by 6 bases; bases with no gene match: 4. The CDR3 is made up of 12 amino acids. The CDR3 DNA sequence: TGCAGCGTCGCCACAGGGGGCTATGGCTACACCTTC. Protein sequence: CSVATGGYGYTF.

This clonotype was found a few times. The V and J genes are TRBV7-2 and TRBJ2-1, with 13 bases identical to TRBD2. Germline CDR1 and CDR2: SGHTA and FQGNSA. Trimming took 6 bases from V and 4 from J; bases not matched to a gene: 9. The length of the CDR3 is 17 residues. The chain's CDR3 is CASRESLGLAGYNEQFF. The CDR3 bases are TGTGCCAGCAGGGAGAGTTTGGGACTAGCGGGGTACAATGAGCAGTTCTTC. Full variable domain (remainder filled in from reference TRBV7-2 and TRBJ2-1): GAGVSQSPSNKVTEKGKDVELRCDPISGHTALYWYRQSLGQGLEFLIYFQGNSAPDKSGLPSDRFSAERTGGSVSTLTIQRTQQEDSAVYLCASRESLGLAGYNEQFFGPGTRLTVL.

The J gene is TRBJ2-1, the V gene TRBV15; 7 positions match TRBD2. The CDR3 runs 15 residues. The V gene's germline CDR1 is LNHNV and CDR2 YYDKDF (reference sequence). Germline trimming cut 0 bases from V and 6 bases from J; bases unmatched to any gene: 5. The CDR3 spells CATSRESGMGNEQFF. The CDR3 DNA reads TGTGCCACCAGCAGAGAAAGCGGGATGGGCAATGAGCAGTTCTTC.

This chain links TRBV28 with TRBJ2-7; D is possibly TRBD1 or TRBD2 (5 bases each). V lost 6 bases and J 0 bases, leaving 12 bases between the germline ends. Germline V gene lookup returns CDR1 MDHEN and CDR2 SYDVKM. There are 14 residues in the CDR3. This CDR3 is CASRMGTFSYEQYF. The CDR3, as DNA: TGTGCCAGCAGGATGGGGACCTTCTCCTACGAGCAGTACTTC.

The V gene is TRBV20-1, the J gene TRBJ1-6; perhaps TRBD1 as D (6 bases). CDR3 length: 15 residues. Trimming took 1 base from V and 6 from J, leaving 13 bases between them. Looked up from germline, CDR1 is DFQATT and CDR2 is SNEGSKA (reference sequence). The CDR3 DNA reads as TGCAGTGCTAGAGTGTCGGGGGGCGGTAATTCACCCCTCCACTTT. Translating it yields CSARVSGGGNSPLHF.

This clonotype was seen a few times. The chain's CDR3 is CASSNGPGNIQYF. The CDR3 DNA is TGTGCCAGCAGTAACGGTCCTGGAAACATTCAGTACTTC. This chain links TRBV6-1 with TRBJ2-4, with D unresolved. The length of the CDR3 is 13 residues. The germline CDR1 and CDR2 sequences are MNHNS and SASEGT. V lost 5 bases and J lost 6, with 11 bases in between.

In DNA, the CDR3 is TGTGCCACCAGTGATTTGAGCCGGACGGAACACAGCTACACCTTC. Its protein product is CATSDLSRTEHSYTF. The chain carries TRBV24-1 and TRBJ1-2, with unresolved D. CDR3 length: 15 residues. Trimming shortened V by 0 bases and J by 9 bases, and 16 bases separated the two germline ends. The germline gives CDR1 KGHDR, CDR2 SFDVKD.